The next 28 T cell receptor beta chains were all read from a single sample in a study of cytomegalovirus exposure and HLA in healthy donors. 13 Jbeta primers and 60 Vbeta primers were used for the PCR. Here immunoSEQ multiplex PCR was the method, and the copy in TCRdb shows in-frame clones only, minus some. The table lists roughly 120,000 clones, roughly four fifths of them singletons. The specimen was PBMCs. These receptors originate from a male donor in good health and CMV-seropositive.

This chain uses TRBV27 with TRBJ2-5, with D perhaps matching TRBD1 (5 bases). V was clipped by 3 bases and J by 5 bases, with 13 bases between them. The CDR3 contains 14 residues. CDR1 MNHEY and CDR2 SMNVEV come from the germline V gene (reference sequence). The CDR3 loop reads CASSLGQGGETQYF. CDR3 in DNA: TGTGCCAGCAGTTTGGGGCAGGGTGGTGAGACCCAGTACTTC.

This clone was recorded only once. The rearrangement joins TRBV21-1 to TRBJ1-6; TRBD1, the table's D call, lacks a check against the DNA. TRBV21-1 is annotated as a pseudogene. The CDR3 extends over 13 amino acids. The CDR3 spells CASRDRRNSPLHF. DNA of the CDR3: TGTGCCAGCCGGGACAGGAGGAATTCACCCCTCCACTTT.

This rearrangement joins TRBV7-6 to TRBJ2-5; 11 nucleotides align to TRBD2. Germline V gives CDR1 SGHVS, CDR2 FNYEAQ. V was pared by 5 bases and J by 5 bases, with 13 bases of the junction left unmatched. CDR3 length: 17 amino acids. In DNA form, the CDR3 reads TGTGCCAGCAGCCCCCCCCGAGCTAGCGGGAGGTTCGAGACCCAGTACTTC. Amino acids: CASSPPRASGRFETQYF.

The CDR3 loop reads CASSFDRTGAFF. In nucleotides, the CDR3 is TGTGCCAGCAGCTTTGACCGTACCGGGGCTTTCTTT. The chain links TRBV7-9 to TRBJ1-1; D is ambiguous. CDR3 length: 12 amino acids. V lost 3 bases and J 11 bases, leaving 13 bases between the germline ends. CDR1 is SEHNR and CDR2 is FQNEAQ in the germline V gene (reference sequence). The full variable domain, completed using reference TRBV7-9 and TRBJ1-1, is DTGVSQNPRHKITKRGQNVTFRCDPISEHNRLYWYRQTLGQGPEFLTYFQNEAQLEKSRLLSDRFSAERPKGSFSTLEIQRTEQGDSAMYLCASSFDRTGAFFGQGTRLTVV.

V is TRBV9 and J is TRBJ2-2; 9 positions match TRBD1. CDR1 is SGDLS, CDR2 YYNGEE, per germline. The trim removed 7 bases at V and 2 bases at J, leaving 6 bases unmatched. The CDR3 covers 15 residues. The CDR3 DNA reads as TGTGCCAGCGGGGGGACAGGGCGTAACACCGGGGAGCTGTTTTTT. Residues: CASGGTGRNTGELFF.

This sequence joins TRBV11-2 and TRBJ1-1, with no clear D. Germline V gene lookup returns CDR1 SGHAT and CDR2 FQNNGV. This CDR3 has 14 residues. V gave up 4 bases and J gave up 6 bases, with 15 bases separating them. In DNA form, the CDR3 reads TGTGCCAGCAGCTCCCGGGAGCATTACTCTGAAGCTTTCTTT. Encoded protein: CASSSREHYSEAFF.

This clone has only one observation. This rearrangement joins TRBV4-2 to TRBJ2-7; D is possibly TRBD2 (6 bases). Germline V gene sequence: CDR1 LGHNA, CDR2 YNFKEQ. The ends were cut back, 5 bases at V and 0 bases at J, with 14 bases in the middle. This CDR3 spans 15 amino acids. For the CDR3, the DNA is TGTGCCAGCAGCGAGCCTAGCGATCCCTCCTACGAGCAGTACTTC. Its protein is CASSEPSDPSYEQYF.

The chain uses TRBV7-3 and TRBJ2-3; D gene uncertain. V lost 5 bases, J lost 2 bases, and 17 bases lay in between. CDR3 length: 16 residues. Per the germline V gene, CDR1 is SGHTA and CDR2 is FQGTGA. CDR3: CASSPPLPSFTDTQYF. CDR3 coding DNA: TGTGCCAGCAGCCCCCCTCTCCCTAGTTTCACAGATACGCAGTATTTT.

This clone was seen a handful of times. This chain connects TRBV7-9 to TRBJ2-7; D is ambiguous. The CDR3 consists of 14 residues. V was shortened by 5 bases and J by 2 bases, with 13 bases between the two germline ends. Per germline, CDR1 SEHNR and CDR2 FQNEAQ (reference sequence). CDR3 coding DNA: TGTGCCAGCAGCCTGACAAGAGATACCTACGAGCAGTACTTC. Translated, it gives CASSLTRDTYEQYF. The full variable domain, in which reference TRBV7-9 and TRBJ2-7 provide the parts outside the CDR3, is DTGVSQNPRHKITKRGQNVTFRCDPISEHNRLYWYRQTLGQGPEFLTYFQNEAQLEKSRLLSDRFSAERPKGSFSTLEIQRTEQGDSAMYLCASSLTRDTYEQYFGPGTRLTVT.

The chain is built from TRBV5-1 and TRBJ2-5, with 8 positions matching TRBD2. The junction had 5 bases not matched to a gene; V was cut back by 2 bases and J by 2 bases. The CDR3 is 15 residues long. Germline V gene lookup returns CDR1 SGHRS and CDR2 YFSETQ. This CDR3 is CASSLALAVQETQYF. In DNA form, the CDR3 reads TGCGCCAGCAGCTTAGCACTAGCGGTTCAAGAGACCCAGTACTTC.

This rearrangement joins TRBV7-2 to TRBJ2-7; D gene ambiguous. The germline V gene has CDR1 SGHTA and CDR2 FQGNSA. The CDR3 length is 15 residues. Deletions cut 0 bases from V and 2 bases from J, with 11 bases between. The CDR3 region is CASSLAVGSPYEQYF. CDR3 DNA: TGTGCCAGCAGCTTAGCGGTCGGGTCCCCCTACGAGCAGTACTTC.

This chain uses TRBV11-3 with TRBJ2-3, with 7 bases aligning to TRBD1. The CDR3 is 14 amino acids. J gave up 2 bases and V 3 bases, and 2 bases lay outside the gene matches. The germline V gene encodes CDR1 SGHNT and CDR2 YENEEA. CDR3 in amino acids: CASSLGQSTDTQYF. DNA of the CDR3: TGTGCCAGCAGCTTGGGACAGTCCACAGATACGCAGTATTTT.

The rearrangement joins TRBV5-8 to TRBJ2-2; D unresolved. V was cut by 1 base and J by 5 bases, with 6 bases left in between. The CDR3 consists of 13 residues. Germline V lookup: CDR1 SGHTS, CDR2 YDEGEE. The CDR3 DNA is TGTGCCAGCAGCTTGCGAGAAACCGGGGAGCTGTTTTTT. Protein sequence: CASSLRETGELFF. Supplemented by reference TRBV5-8 and TRBJ2-2, the full variable domain reads EAGVTQSPTHLIKTRGQQATLRCSPISGHTSVYWYQQALGLGLQFLLWYDEGEERNRGNFPPRFSGRQFPNYSSELNVNALELEDSALYLCASSLRETGELFFGEGSRLTVL.

CDR3 region: CASSQDRLAESYEQYF. Written as DNA, the CDR3 is TGCGCCAGCAGCCAAGATCGACTAGCGGAATCCTACGAGCAGTACTTC. V is TRBV4-3 and J is TRBJ2-7; 9 bases match TRBD2. The CDR3 has 16 amino acids. The germline gives CDR1 LGHNA, CDR2 YSLEER. The V segment lost 0 bases and the J segment 1 base; nucleotides outside the gene matches: 4.

This clone was observed a single time. The gene calls are TRBV7-2 and TRBJ2-2; TRBD2 matches at 10 bases. Germline V gives CDR1 SGHTA, CDR2 FQGNSA. CDR3 length: 16 residues. J lost 1 base, V lost 6 bases, and 5 bases had no gene match. As DNA, the CDR3 is TGTGCCAGCAGTTTCAGGACTAGCGGGAACACCGGGGAGCTGTTTTTT. It is translated as CASSFRTSGNTGELFF.

The sample holds a few counts of this clone. The gene calls are TRBV4-1 and TRBJ1-3; possibly TRBD1 for D (5 bases). The ends were cut back, 1 base at V and 2 bases at J, with 12 bases in the middle. This CDR3 spans 16 amino acids. Germline CDR1 is MGHRA and CDR2 is YSYEKL. The CDR3 protein is CASSQVSGEAGNTIYF. Here the CDR3 DNA reads TGCGCCAGCAGCCAAGTTTCGGGGGAAGCTGGAAACACCATATATTTT.

The rearrangement joins TRBV28 to TRBJ1-1, with 7 bases aligning to TRBD1. The CDR3 extends over 18 amino acids. Looked up from germline, CDR1 is MDHEN and CDR2 is SYDVKM. The V gene end was trimmed by 3 bases and the J gene end by 4 bases; junction bases not matched to a gene: 17. The CDR3 region is CASSFGGREGAVGTEAFF. CDR3 bases: TGTGCCAGCAGTTTTGGGGGGCGGGAGGGGGCGGTTGGCACTGAAGCTTTCTTT. Using reference TRBV28 and TRBJ1-1 for the parts outside the CDR3, the full variable domain is DVKVTQSSRYLVKRTGEKVFLECVQDMDHENMFWYRQDPGLGLRLIYFSYDVKMKEKGDIPEGYSVSREKKERFSLILESASTNQTSMYLCASSFGGREGAVGTEAFFGQGTRLTVV.

A single count supports this clone. The chain couples TRBV4-1 to TRBJ2-3; 10 bases map to TRBD1. The CDR3 length is 15 residues. The V segment lost 6 bases and the J segment 4 bases; nucleotides outside the gene matches: 7. CDR1 and CDR2 (germline): MGHRA, YSYEKL. The CDR3 nucleotides read TGCGCCAGCAGTTACTCCGGGACAGGGGCAGATACGCAGTATTTT. Its translation: CASSYSGTGADTQYF.

A remark on this clone: The junction differs from germline at one of its ends, possibly a read error. V is TRBV7-7 and J is TRBJ2-1, with a weak D call TRBD1 (5 bases). The length of the CDR3 is 15 residues. CDR1 is SSHAT, CDR2 FNYEAQ, per germline (reference sequence). CDR3 coding DNA: TGTGCTAGCAGCTTAGACCAGGGCGCGTACAATGAGCAGTTCTTC. Encoded protein: CASSLDQGAYNEQFF.

J is TRBJ2-1 and V is TRBV11-2; D is unresolved. Per the germline V gene, CDR1 is SGHAT and CDR2 is FQNNGV. V lost 4 bases to trimming and J lost 0 bases, with 7 bases between them. CDR3 length: 14 amino acids. The CDR3 nucleotides are TGTGCCAGCAGCTATGTAAACTCCTACAATGAGCAGTTCTTC. It encodes CASSYVNSYNEQFF. The full variable domain, in which reference TRBV11-2 and TRBJ2-1 provide the parts outside the CDR3, is EAGVAQSPRYKIIEKRQSVAFWCNPISGHATLYWYQQILGQGPKLLIQFQNNGVVDDSQLPKDRFSAERLKGVDSTLKIQPAKLEDSAVYLCASSYVNSYNEQFFGPGTRLTVL.

This rearrangement joins TRBV28 to TRBJ1-5; no clear D. The V and J ends lost 5 bases and 3 bases respectively, with 14 bases between them. Germline V CDR1 and CDR2: MDHEN, SYDVKM. The CDR3 is made up of 15 amino acids. CDR3 protein: CASSARGSPNQPQHF. CDR3 sequence (DNA): TGTGCCAGCAGTGCCCGGGGTTCCCCCAATCAGCCCCAGCATTTT.

The J gene is TRBJ2-7, the V gene TRBV13; TRBD2 aligns across 11 bases. This CDR3 comprises 20 residues. CDR1 and CDR2 from the germline V gene are PRHDT and FYEKMQ (reference sequence). J gave up 2 bases and V 8 bases, and 23 bases lay outside the gene matches. This chain's CDR3 is CASSSQKGLAGGAGAYEQYF. The DNA of the CDR3 is TGTGCCAGCTCATCCCAAAAGGGGCTAGCGGGAGGTGCTGGGGCCTACGAGCAGTACTTC.

This sequence joins TRBV12-1 and TRBJ2-7; the table's D call TRBD2 went unverified against the DNA. TRBV12-1 is termed a pseudogene. The CDR3 runs 12 residues. The CDR3 sequence: CASSPGTYEQYF. CDR3 in DNA: TGTGCCAGCAGCCCCGGGACCTACGAGCAGTACTTC.

The rearrangement links TRBV10-3 to TRBJ1-1; no firm D call. The CDR3 has 14 residues. CDR1 is ENHRY and CDR2 is SYGVKD in the germline V gene. Trimming pared 4 bases from V and 1 base from J, leaving 10 bases between. The CDR3 region is CAISVDTPNTEAFF. In nucleotides, the CDR3 is TGTGCCATCAGTGTTGACACCCCGAACACTGAAGCTTTCTTT.

V and J are TRBV4-3 and TRBJ1-1; 7 bases are a match to TRBD1. The CDR3 length is 14 residues. In germline, CDR1 is LGHNA, CDR2 YSLEER. The ends lost 1 base at V and 7 bases at J; junction bases unmatched: 6. The CDR3 loop is CASSQVQGSNEAFF. The DNA for the CDR3 is TGCGCCAGCAGCCAAGTACAGGGGTCTAATGAAGCTTTCTTT.

The chain uses TRBV30 and TRBJ1-6; tentatively, D is TRBD1 (5 bases). Trimming removed 3 bases from V and 4 bases from J, with 19 bases in between. The CDR3 spans 17 residues. Germline CDR1 is GTSNPN and CDR2 is SVGIG (reference sequence). CDR3 protein: CAWRAPPVGGYNSPLHF. CDR3 nucleotides: TGTGCCTGGAGGGCCCCCCCAGTGGGGGGATATAATTCACCCCTCCACTTT.

This rearrangement joins TRBV28 to TRBJ1-2; D is possibly TRBD1 (5 bases). V lost 2 bases and J lost 1, with 11 bases in between. The CDR3 is 15 amino acids. Germline assignment: CDR1 MDHEN and CDR2 SYDVKM. As DNA, the CDR3 is TGTGCCAGCAGTTTACCTAGGACATTTAACTATGGCTACACCTTC. Its translation is CASSLPRTFNYGYTF.

This rearrangement joins TRBV4-1 to TRBJ2-1, with D perhaps TRBD2 (6 bases). Germline CDR1 reads MGHRA; CDR2 reads YSYEKL. V was clipped by 0 bases and J by 3 bases, with 9 bases between them. The CDR3 runs 15 residues. The CDR3 sequence: CASSQERELYNEQFF. In nucleotides, the CDR3 is TGCGCCAGCAGCCAAGAGCGGGAACTCTACAATGAGCAGTTCTTC.